A selection of T cell receptor beta chains follows, all from one sample in a study of blood T cell repertoires in COVID-19. The protocol was immunoSEQ multiplex PCR, while the TCRdb copy is restricted to in-frame clones and leaves out a portion. The sample carries about 65,000 clones, roughly 82% recorded once. The sequencing input was peripheral blood. All receptors derive from a human donor in a cohort sampled during active COVID-19. CDR3s include the opening cysteine and the closing phenylalanine or tryptophan. The D gene is left open where the match is weak. Some rows mark clone size as missing; the rest say once, few, many or name a class of expanded clone.

j_gene | v_gene | d_gene | abundance | CDR3aa | CDR3nt
TRBJ1-4 | TRBV18 | TRBD1 | . | CASSSGQGLSYEKLFF | TGTGCCAGCTCATCAGGACAGGGCCTATCGTATGAAAAACTGTTTTTT
TRBJ1-1 | TRBV3-1/TRBV3-2 | TRBD1 | . | CASSQGTTGGEAFF | TGTGCCAGCAGCCAAGGGACTACAGGGGGCGAAGCTTTCTTT
TRBJ2-7 | TRBV30 | . | . | CAWSPGWGDEQYF | TGTGCCTGGAGCCCAGGATGGGGGGACGAGCAGTACTTC
TRBJ2-7 | TRBV7-2 | . | . | CASSLALGAQYF | TGTGCCAGCAGCTTAGCGCTGGGGGCTCAGTACTTC
TRBJ2-2 | TRBV5-1 | TRBD1 | . | CASSFDFGTVADTGELFF | TGCGCCAGCAGCTTTGACTTCGGGACAGTCGCGGACACCGGGGAGCTGTTTTTT
TRBJ2-5 | TRBV5-8 | TRBD1 | . | CASSLARQGFKTQYF | TGTGCCAGCAGCTTGGCCAGACAGGGGTTTAAGACCCAGTACTTC
TRBJ2-1 | TRBV30 | TRBD2 | . | CAWSLTSGGALRFF | TGTGCCTGGAGTCTTACTAGCGGGGGGGCTCTAAGGTTCTTC
TRBJ1-2 | TRBV19 | TRBD1 | . | CASTGQAYGYTF | TGTGCCAGTACCGGACAGGCCTATGGCTACACCTTC
TRBJ1-1 | TRBV14 | TRBD1 | few | CASNGQGGTEAFF | TGTGCCAGCAATGGACAGGGAGGCACTGAAGCTTTCTTT
TRBJ2-5 | TRBV4-1 | TRBD2 | . | CASSPGLVGGTQYF | TGCGCCAGCAGCCCGGGACTAGTGGGGGGCACCCAGTACTTC
TRBJ2-5 | TRBV12-3/TRBV12-4 | . | . | CASGPQGGETQYF | TGTGCCAGCGGACCACAGGGAGGGGAGACCCAGTACTTC
TRBJ2-2 | TRBV19 | . | . | CASILRGAGTGELFF | TGTGCCAGTATCCTCCGGGGGGCCGGCACCGGGGAGCTGTTTTTT
TRBJ1-3 | TRBV7-9 | TRBD1 | few | CASSLNQQGPRSSGNTIYF | TGTGCCAGCAGCTTAAACCAACAGGGGCCACGGAGCTCTGGAAACACCATATATTTT
TRBJ1-5 | TRBV19 | TRBD1 | . | CASSPDRGDQPQHF | TGTGCCAGTAGCCCCGACAGGGGGGATCAGCCCCAGCATTTT
TRBJ1-2 | TRBV5-6 | . | . | CASSLGGGNYGYTF | TGTGCCAGCAGCTTGGGGGGCGGCAACTATGGCTACACCTTC
TRBJ1-2 | TRBV6-4 | TRBD1 | few | CASSDSNRGLHYGYTF | TGTGCCAGCAGTGACTCGAACAGGGGGCTTCACTATGGCTACACCTTC
TRBJ2-3 | TRBV12-3/TRBV12-4 | . | . | CASTEPGRDTQYF | TGTGCCAGCACCGAACCTGGGAGAGATACGCAGTATTTT
TRBJ2-7 | TRBV18 | . | . | CASSPIPVYEQYF | TGTGCCAGCTCACCAATTCCAGTCTACGAGCAGTACTTC
TRBJ1-4 | TRBV4-3 | TRBD1 | few | CASSQDRGRGRGEKLFF | TGCGCCAGCAGCCAAGATCGGGGCAGGGGGCGCGGAGAAAAACTGTTTTTT
TRBJ1-1 | TRBV7-9 | TRBD1 | . | CASRPPGQLNTEAFF | TGTGCCAGCAGACCCCCGGGACAGCTGAACACTGAAGCTTTCTTT
TRBJ1-3 | TRBV19 | TRBD1 | . | CASSPSTGSGNTIYF | TGTGCCAGTAGTCCTTCGACAGGGAGTGGAAACACCATATATTTT
TRBJ1-5 | TRBV6-5 | . | . | CASSDTGLTQPQHF | TGTGCCAGCAGCGATACAGGGTTGACTCAGCCCCAGCATTTT
TRBJ1-2 | TRBV2 | TRBD1 | . | CASSEEGQGNYGYTF | TGTGCCAGCAGTGAAGAGGGACAGGGCAACTATGGCTACACCTTC
TRBJ1-5 | TRBV3-1/TRBV3-2 | . | . | CASSPRGTTQPQHF | TGTGCCAGCAGCCCCCGGGGAACTACACAGCCCCAGCATTTT
TRBJ2-3 | TRBV7-8 | TRBD2 | . | CASSLTGTTYSTDTQYF | TGTGCCAGCAGCTTGACCGGGACTACTTATAGCACAGATACGCAGTATTTT
TRBJ1-1 | TRBV9 | TRBD1 | once | CASSRTGQAEAFF | TGTGCCAGCAGCCGGACAGGGCAAGCTGAAGCTTTCTTT
TRBJ2-1 | TRBV11-2 | TRBD2 | . | CASSLVPGGRLGNEQFF | TGTGCCAGCAGCTTAGTCCCGGGGGGAAGGCTTGGGAATGAGCAGTTCTTC
TRBJ2-3 | TRBV27 | TRBD1 | once | CASSARQGSADTQYF | TGTGCCAGCAGCGCCCGACAGGGTTCGGCAGATACGCAGTATTTT
TRBJ2-7 | TRBV7-9 | TRBD1 | . | CASSLRGRTSDEQYF | TGTGCCAGCAGCTTAAGGGGGCGTACCAGTGATGAGCAGTACTTC
TRBJ2-7 | TRBV30 | . | few | CAWSVAYEQYF | TGTGCCTGGAGTGTGGCTTACGAGCAGTACTTC
TRBJ1-6 | TRBV30 | . | . | CACRTGTSSSYNSPLHF | TGTGCCTGCCGTACCGGGACAAGTAGCTCCTATAATTCACCCCTCCACTTT
TRBJ1-2 | TRBV10-3 | TRBD1 | . | CAISDNRGQGSGYTF | TGTGCCATCAGTGATAACCGGGGACAGGGGTCTGGCTACACCTTC
TRBJ2-7 | TRBV7-2 | TRBD2 | . | CASNQGAGAYEQYF | TGTGCCAGCAACCAGGGAGCGGGGGCCTACGAGCAGTACTTC
TRBJ1-5 | TRBV7-8 | TRBD1 | . | CASSSQQGWSGQPQHF | TGTGCCAGCAGCTCACAACAGGGGTGGTCGGGGCAGCCCCAGCATTTT
TRBJ1-2 | TRBV16 | . | . | CASSPTASHGYTF | TGTGCCAGCAGTCCGACAGCCTCTCATGGCTACACCTTC
TRBJ1-2 | TRBV21-1 | . | . | CASSTPMDRDFGGYTF | TGTGCCAGCAGCACCCCGATGGACAGGGATTTTGGTGGCTACACCTTC
TRBJ2-5 | TRBV10-1 | . | . | CATSGGSGVQETQYF | TGCGCCACCTCAGGGGGCAGCGGGGTCCAAGAGACCCAGTACTTC